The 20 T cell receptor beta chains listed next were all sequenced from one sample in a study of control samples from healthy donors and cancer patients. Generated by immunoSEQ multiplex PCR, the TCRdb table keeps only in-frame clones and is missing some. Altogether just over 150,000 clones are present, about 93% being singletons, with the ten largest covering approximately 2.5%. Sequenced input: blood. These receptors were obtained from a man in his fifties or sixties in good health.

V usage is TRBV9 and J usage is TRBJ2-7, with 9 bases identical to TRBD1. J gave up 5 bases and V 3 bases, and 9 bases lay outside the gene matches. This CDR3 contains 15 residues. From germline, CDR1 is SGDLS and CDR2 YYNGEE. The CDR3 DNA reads TGTGCCAGCAGCGCGACGGACAGGGGAAGCCACGAGCAGTACTTC. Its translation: CASSATDRGSHEQYF.

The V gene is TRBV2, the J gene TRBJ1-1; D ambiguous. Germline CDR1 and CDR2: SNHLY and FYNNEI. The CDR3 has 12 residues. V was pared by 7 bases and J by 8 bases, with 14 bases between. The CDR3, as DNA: TGTGCCAGCACCCAGGAAATGGTAGAAGCTTTCTTT. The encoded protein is CASTQEMVEAFF.

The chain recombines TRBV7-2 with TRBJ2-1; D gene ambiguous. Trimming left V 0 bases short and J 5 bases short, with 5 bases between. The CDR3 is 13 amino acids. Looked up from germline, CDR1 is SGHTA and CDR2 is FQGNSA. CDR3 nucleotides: TGTGCCAGCAGCTTAGCCTACCACAATGAGCAGTTCTTC. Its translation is CASSLAYHNEQFF. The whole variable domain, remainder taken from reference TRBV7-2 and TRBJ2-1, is GAGVSQSPSNKVTEKGKDVELRCDPISGHTALYWYRQSLGQGLEFLIYFQGNSAPDKSGLPSDRFSAERTGGSVSTLTIQRTQQEDSAVYLCASSLAYHNEQFFGPGTRLTVL.

The DNA for the CDR3 is TGTGCCAGCAGCCAAGGGCGTCTTCAAGGGGTCGAGACCCAGTACTTC. Translating gives CASSQGRLQGVETQYF. The chain is built from TRBV3-1 (or the pseudogene TRBV3-2) and TRBJ2-5; D is perhaps TRBD1 (5 bases). The CDR3 extends over 16 amino acids. V was clipped by 1 base and J by 5 bases, with 17 bases between them. Per germline, CDR1 LGHDT and CDR2 YNNKEL (reference sequence).

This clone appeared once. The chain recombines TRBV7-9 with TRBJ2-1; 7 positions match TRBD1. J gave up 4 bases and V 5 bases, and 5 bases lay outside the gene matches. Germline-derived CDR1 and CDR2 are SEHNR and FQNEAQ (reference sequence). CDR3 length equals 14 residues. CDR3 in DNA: TGTGCCAGCAGCAGTGACAGGGAATACAATGAGCAGTTCTTC. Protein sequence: CASSSDREYNEQFF.

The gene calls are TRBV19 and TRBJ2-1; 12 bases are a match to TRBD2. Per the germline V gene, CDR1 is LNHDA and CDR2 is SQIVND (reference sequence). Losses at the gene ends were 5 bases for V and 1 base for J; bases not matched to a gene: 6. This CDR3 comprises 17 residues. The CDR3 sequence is CASSLASGRGSYNEQFF. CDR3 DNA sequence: TGTGCCAGTAGTTTGGCTAGCGGGAGGGGATCCTACAATGAGCAGTTCTTC.

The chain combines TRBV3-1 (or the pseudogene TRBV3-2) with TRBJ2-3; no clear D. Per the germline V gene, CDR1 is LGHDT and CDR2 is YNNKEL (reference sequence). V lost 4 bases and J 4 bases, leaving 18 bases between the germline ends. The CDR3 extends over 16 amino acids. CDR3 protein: CASSPKWGRTADTQYF. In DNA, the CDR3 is TGTGCCAGCAGCCCCAAATGGGGTCGGACCGCAGATACGCAGTATTTT.

As DNA, the CDR3 is TGTGCCAGCAGGCTCGGTAGGGGCAACGAGCAGTACTTC. This codes for CASRLGRGNEQYF. The genes are TRBV7-8 and TRBJ2-7, with D possibly matching TRBD1 (5 bases). This CDR3 contains 13 residues. Germline assignment: CDR1 SGHVS and CDR2 FQNEAQ. The V end was cut by 6 bases, the J end by 5 bases, with 14 bases between.

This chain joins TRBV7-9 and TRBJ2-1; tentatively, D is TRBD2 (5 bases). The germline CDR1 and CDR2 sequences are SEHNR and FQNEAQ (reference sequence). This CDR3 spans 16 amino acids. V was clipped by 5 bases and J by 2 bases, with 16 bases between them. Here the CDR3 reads CASSPKAAGTYNEQFF. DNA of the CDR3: TGTGCCAGCAGCCCGAAGGCCGCGGGCACCTACAATGAGCAGTTCTTC.

The CDR3 DNA sequence: TGTGCCAGCAGTAAGACAGGTCTTGGAAACACCATATATTTT. Protein product: CASSKTGLGNTIYF. This sequence joins TRBV27 and TRBJ1-3, with D possibly TRBD1 on 6 matching bases. The germline V gene encodes CDR1 MNHEY and CDR2 SMNVEV (reference sequence). The V gene lost 5 bases and the J gene lost 3 bases, with 11 bases spanning the gap. The CDR3 has 14 residues.

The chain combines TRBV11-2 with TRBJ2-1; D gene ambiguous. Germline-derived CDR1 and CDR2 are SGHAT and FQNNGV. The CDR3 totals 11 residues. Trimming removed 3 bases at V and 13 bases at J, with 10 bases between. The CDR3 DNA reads TGTGCCAGCAGCTTGGGGATCAATCAGTTCTTC. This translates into CASSLGINQFF.

CDR3 coding DNA: TGCAGTGCTAGAGATAATTACGAGCAGTACTTC. It encodes CSARDNYEQYF. V gene TRBV20-1 combines with J gene TRBJ2-7; D remains ambiguous. The CDR3 has 11 amino acids. Germline V gives CDR1 DFQATT, CDR2 SNEGSKA (reference sequence). Deletions cut 0 bases from V and 4 bases from J, with 4 bases between.

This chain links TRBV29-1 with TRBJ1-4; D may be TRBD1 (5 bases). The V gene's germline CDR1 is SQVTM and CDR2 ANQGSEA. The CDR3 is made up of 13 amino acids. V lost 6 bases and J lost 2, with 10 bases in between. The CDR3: CSVGGGTNEKLFF. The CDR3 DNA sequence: TGCAGCGTAGGTGGGGGGACTAATGAAAAACTGTTTTTT.

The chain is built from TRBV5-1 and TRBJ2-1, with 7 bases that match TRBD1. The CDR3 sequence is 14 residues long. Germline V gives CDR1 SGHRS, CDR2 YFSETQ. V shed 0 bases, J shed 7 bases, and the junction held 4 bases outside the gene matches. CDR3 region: CASSLGGQINEQFF. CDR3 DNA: TGCGCCAGCAGCTTGGGGGGACAGATTAATGAGCAGTTCTTC.

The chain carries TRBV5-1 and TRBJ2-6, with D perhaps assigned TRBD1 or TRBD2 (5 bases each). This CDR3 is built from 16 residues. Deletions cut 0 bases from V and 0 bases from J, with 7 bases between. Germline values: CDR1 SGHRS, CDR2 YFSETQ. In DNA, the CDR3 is TGCGCCAGCAGCTTGGTGGGGGACTCTGGGGCCAACGTCCTGACTTTC. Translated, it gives CASSLVGDSGANVLTF.

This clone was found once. The DNA of the CDR3 is TGTGCCAGCAGTTTCGGGCAGGTGGCTGGCTACACCTTC. As protein: CASSFGQVAGYTF. V is TRBV28 and J is TRBJ1-2; D not resolved. Trimming pared 3 bases from V and 7 bases from J, leaving 12 bases between. Germline CDR1 MDHEN, CDR2 SYDVKM. The CDR3 is made up of 13 amino acids.

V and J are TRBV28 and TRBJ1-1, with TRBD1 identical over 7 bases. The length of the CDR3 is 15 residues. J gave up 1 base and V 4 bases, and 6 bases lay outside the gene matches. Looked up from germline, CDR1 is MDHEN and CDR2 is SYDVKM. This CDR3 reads CASSSTGQTNTEAFF. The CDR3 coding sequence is TGTGCCAGCAGTTCAACGGGACAGACGAACACTGAAGCTTTCTTT.

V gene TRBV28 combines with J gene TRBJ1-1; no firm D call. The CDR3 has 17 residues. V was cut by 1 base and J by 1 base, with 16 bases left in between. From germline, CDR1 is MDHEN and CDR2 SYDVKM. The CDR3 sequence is CASSLSGLGPGNTEAFF. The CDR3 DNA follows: TGTGCCAGCAGTTTATCAGGTCTAGGACCGGGGAACACTGAAGCTTTCTTT.

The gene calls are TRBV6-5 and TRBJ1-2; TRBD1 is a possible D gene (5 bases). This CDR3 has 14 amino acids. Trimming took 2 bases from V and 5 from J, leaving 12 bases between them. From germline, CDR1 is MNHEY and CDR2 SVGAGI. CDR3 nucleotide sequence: TGTGCCAGCAGTTACCGGGACGGTCTGTATGGCTACACCTTC. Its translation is CASSYRDGLYGYTF.

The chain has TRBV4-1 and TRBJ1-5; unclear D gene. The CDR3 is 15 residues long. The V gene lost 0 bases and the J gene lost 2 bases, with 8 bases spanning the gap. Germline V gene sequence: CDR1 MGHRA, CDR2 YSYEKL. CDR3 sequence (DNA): TGCGCCAGCAGCCAAGAAGGGAGGGGCAATCAGCCCCAGCATTTT. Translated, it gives CASSQEGRGNQPQHF.